This TCR beta chain was documented in a study of T cell responses to AZD1222 COVID-19 vaccine. Study overall: Pooling of second doses given at about 4 or about 12 weeks was done.

Trimming left V 2 bases short and J 4 bases short, with 7 bases between. In germline, CDR1 is LGHDT, CDR2 YNNKEL (reference sequence). The CDR3 runs 13 residues. Sequenced by immunoSEQ multiplex PCR; TCRdb stores in-frame clones only, minus some. The table includes 100,000 to 150,000 clones, 92% detected once. The TCR comes from an adult in good health. The chain combines TRBV3-1 (or the pseudogene TRBV3-2) with TRBJ2-3; unclear D gene. Specimen: peripheral blood, collected on day 0 of AZD1222 vaccination. CDR3 amino acids: CASSQFLSDTQYF. For the CDR3, the DNA is TGTGCCAGCAGCCAATTTCTGTCAGATACGCAGTATTTT.